This T cell receptor (beta chain) was documented in a study of CD8 T cells in ankylosing spondylitis. This clonotype has at least ten counts. Each CDR3 protein gets one entry after TCRdb re-called the 5' RACE reads with MiXCR. The data contain under 200,000 distinct CDR3 sequences, roughly 13% of them singletons. The sequencing input was blood, either unsorted or a sorted T cell fraction (not recorded which). The clonotype comes from a female donor with ankylosing spondylitis or in good health (not recorded which).

CDR3 protein: CASSTFSSGTYNEQFF. DNA for the CDR3: TGCGCCAGCAGCACCTTTTCTAGCGGCACCTACAATGAGCAGTTCTTC. The rearrangement joins TRBV5-1 to TRBJ2-1; 7 positions match TRBD2. The CDR3 has 16 residues. The trim removed 4 bases at V and 2 bases at J, leaving 9 bases unmatched. Germline CDR1 SGHRS, CDR2 YFSETQ.